This T cell receptor beta chain was profiled in a study of T cells after yellow fever vaccination. Study outcomes and limitations: Among primary-vaccination clones, most reappeared after the booster, at 96% for CD4 and under 90% for CD8. Compared with primary, the secondary response was weaker and peaked at day 5, not 15.

With respect to this clonotype: Its antigen is unknown.

TCRdb reprocessed the 5' RACE reads with MiXCR, giving one entry per CDR3 protein. The table includes 510,000 or so distinct CDR3 sequences, about 19% detected once. The CDR3 is made up of 15 amino acids. CDR1 is SGHDN and CDR2 is FVKESK in the germline V gene. V lost 1 base and J lost 5, with 14 bases in between. The TCR originated in a young man who received the YFV17D yellow fever vaccine. The input for sequencing was PBMCs, taken 15 days after the yellow fever booster vaccination. V and J are TRBV14 and TRBJ2-5; no reliable D call. The CDR3 DNA sequence: TGTGCCAGCAGCCAAGCCGACTTAGGGCTGGAGACCCAGTACTTC. Amino acid sequence: CASSQADLGLETQYF.